The T cell receptor (beta chain) under discussion was sequenced for a study of blood T cell repertoires in COVID-19. Turning to the study itself: Samples taken during acute and convalescent COVID-19 were collected in the United States, Italy and Spain. PBMCs, B-cell-depleted T cells, or T cells were the source of the cDNA or gDNA that made up the material.

Data came from immunoSEQ multiplex PCR; TCRdb stores just in-frame clones and leaves some out. The sample holds more than 65,000 clones, 82% seen once. Germline values: CDR1 SGHVS, CDR2 FNYEAQ. V trimming: 1 base; J trimming: 1 base; junction bases outside the gene matches: 5. CDR3 length equals 17 residues. The chain is built from TRBV7-6 and TRBJ2-5; 11 positions agree with TRBD2. The TCR comes from a woman aged 80 or over with acute or convalescent COVID-19. The source material was peripheral blood. This CDR3 is CASSLGAGLAVQETQYF. CDR3 nucleotides: TGTGCCAGCAGCTTAGGAGCGGGACTAGCGGTCCAAGAGACCCAGTACTTC.